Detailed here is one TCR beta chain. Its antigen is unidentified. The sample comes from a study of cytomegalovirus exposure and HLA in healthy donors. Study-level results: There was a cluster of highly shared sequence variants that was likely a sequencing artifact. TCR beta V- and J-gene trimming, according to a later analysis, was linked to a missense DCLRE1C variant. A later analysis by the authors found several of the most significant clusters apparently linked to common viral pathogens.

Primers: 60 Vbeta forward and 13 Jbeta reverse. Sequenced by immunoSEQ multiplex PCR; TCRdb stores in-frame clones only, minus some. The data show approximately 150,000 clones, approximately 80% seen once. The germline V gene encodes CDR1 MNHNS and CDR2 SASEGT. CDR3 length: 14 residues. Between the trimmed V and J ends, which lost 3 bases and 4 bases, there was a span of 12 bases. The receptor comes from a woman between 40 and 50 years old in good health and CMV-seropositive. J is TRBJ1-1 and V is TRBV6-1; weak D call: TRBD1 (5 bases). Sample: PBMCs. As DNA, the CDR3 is TGTGCCAGCAGTGACCCGCCAAGGGGCACTGAAGCTTTCTTT. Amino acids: CASSDPPRGTEAFF.